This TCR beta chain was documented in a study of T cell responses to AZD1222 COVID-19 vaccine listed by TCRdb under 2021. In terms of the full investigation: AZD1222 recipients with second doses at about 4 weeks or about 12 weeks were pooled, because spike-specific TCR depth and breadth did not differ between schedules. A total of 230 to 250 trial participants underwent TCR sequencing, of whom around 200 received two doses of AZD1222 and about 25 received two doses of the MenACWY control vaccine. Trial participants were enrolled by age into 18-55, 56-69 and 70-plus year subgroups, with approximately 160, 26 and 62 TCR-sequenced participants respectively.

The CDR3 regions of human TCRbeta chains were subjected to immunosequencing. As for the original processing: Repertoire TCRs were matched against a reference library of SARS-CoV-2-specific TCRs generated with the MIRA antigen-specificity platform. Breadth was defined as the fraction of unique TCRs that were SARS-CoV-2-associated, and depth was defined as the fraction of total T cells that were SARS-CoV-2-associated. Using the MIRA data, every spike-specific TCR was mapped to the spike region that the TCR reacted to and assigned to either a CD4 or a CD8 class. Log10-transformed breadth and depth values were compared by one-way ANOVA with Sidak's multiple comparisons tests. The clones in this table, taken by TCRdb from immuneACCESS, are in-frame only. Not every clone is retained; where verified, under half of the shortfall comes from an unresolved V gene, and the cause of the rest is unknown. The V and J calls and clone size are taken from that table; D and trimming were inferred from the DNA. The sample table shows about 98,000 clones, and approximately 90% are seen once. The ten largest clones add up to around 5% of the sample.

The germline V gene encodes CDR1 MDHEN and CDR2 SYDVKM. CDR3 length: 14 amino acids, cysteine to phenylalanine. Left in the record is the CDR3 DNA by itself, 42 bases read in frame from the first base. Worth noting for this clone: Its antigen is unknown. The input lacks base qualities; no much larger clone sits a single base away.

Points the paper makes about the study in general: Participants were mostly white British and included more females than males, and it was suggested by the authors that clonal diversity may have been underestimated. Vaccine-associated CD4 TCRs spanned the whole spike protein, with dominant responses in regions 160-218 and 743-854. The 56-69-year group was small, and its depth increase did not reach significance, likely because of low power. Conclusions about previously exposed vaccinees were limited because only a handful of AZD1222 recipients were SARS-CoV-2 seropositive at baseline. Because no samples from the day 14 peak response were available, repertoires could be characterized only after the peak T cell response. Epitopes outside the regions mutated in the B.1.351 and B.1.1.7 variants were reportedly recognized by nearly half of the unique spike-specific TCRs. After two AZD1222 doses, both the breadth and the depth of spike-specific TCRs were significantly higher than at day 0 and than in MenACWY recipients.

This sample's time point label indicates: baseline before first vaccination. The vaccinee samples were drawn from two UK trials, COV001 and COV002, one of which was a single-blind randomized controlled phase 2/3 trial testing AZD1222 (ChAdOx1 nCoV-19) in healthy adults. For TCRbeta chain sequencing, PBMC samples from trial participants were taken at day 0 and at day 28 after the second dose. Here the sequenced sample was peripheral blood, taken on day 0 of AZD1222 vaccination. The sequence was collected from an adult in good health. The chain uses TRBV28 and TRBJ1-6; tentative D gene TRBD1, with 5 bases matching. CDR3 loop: CAGRSSSYNSPLHF. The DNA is TGTGCGGGACGGTCGAGCTCCTATAATTCACCCCTCCACTTT.